A single sample gave rise to the 23 T cell receptor beta chains below, sequenced in a study of early T cells in non-severe SARS-CoV-2 infection. TCRdb analysed the 5' RACE reads with MiXCR anew, one entry per CDR3 protein. The data show approximately 22,000 distinct CDR3 sequences, approximately 4.8% seen once. Material for sequencing was whole blood. Receptor source: an adult who was a healthcare worker with PCR-confirmed SARS-CoV-2 infection or an uninfected control (not recorded which).

This clonotype was seen ten or more times. The CDR3 DNA reads as TGTGCCAGTACCATGGGGGGACGGATTGTTTATGGCTACACCTTC. Its translation: CASTMGGRIVYGYTF. This rearrangement joins TRBV19 to TRBJ1-2, with D possibly TRBD1 on 5 matching bases. The V gene's germline CDR1 is LNHDA and CDR2 SQIVND (reference sequence). CDR3 length: 15 amino acids. V dropped 7 bases and J dropped 5 bases, with 20 bases sitting between them.

This clonotype was seen repeatedly, ten times or more. The chain carries TRBV4-3 and TRBJ2-2; 7 nucleotides match TRBD1. The CDR3 has 14 residues. Germline V gene data show CDR1 as LGHNA and CDR2 as YSLEER. The V and J ends lost 7 bases and 2 bases, in that order; junction bases with no gene match: 4. The CDR3 sequence: CASTGTVNTGELFF. DNA of the CDR3: TGCGCCAGCACGGGGACAGTCAACACCGGGGAGCTGTTTTTT.

The rearrangement uses TRBV30 and TRBJ1-4; D perhaps matches TRBD1 (6 bases). The V gene's germline CDR1 is GTSNPN and CDR2 SVGIG (reference sequence). Trimming took 7 bases from V and 8 from J, leaving 14 bases between them. This CDR3 region has 12 residues. The CDR3 nucleotides are TGTGCCTTGACAGGTGAAGACGAAAAACTGTTTTTT. Protein: CALTGEDEKLFF.

The CDR3 reads CASSLGQGETGELFF. As DNA, the CDR3 is TGTGCCAGCAGCCTAGGACAGGGCGAGACCGGGGAGCTGTTTTTT. The chain recombines TRBV6-2 or TRBV6-3 with TRBJ2-2, with TRBD1 matching over 8 bases. The CDR3 length is 15 residues. The germline V gene has CDR1 MNHEY and CDR2 SVGEGT. The V gene end was trimmed by 6 bases and the J gene end by 5 bases; junction bases not matched to a gene: 8.

At least ten counts were recorded for this clonotype. The chain is built from TRBV5-5 and TRBJ2-2; TRBD2 matches at 7 bases. The germline V gene encodes CDR1 SGHKS and CDR2 YYEKEE (reference sequence). The CDR3 covers 17 residues. Trimming removed 4 bases from V and 7 bases from J; junction bases left unmatched: 16. The CDR3 sequence is CASSPSAAGLLGGELFF. For the CDR3, the DNA is TGTGCCAGCAGCCCCTCGGCGGCGGGACTACTTGGCGGGGAGCTGTTTTTT. Drawing the rest from reference TRBV5-5 and TRBJ2-2, the complete variable domain is DAGVTQSPTHLIKTRGQQVTLRCSPISGHKSVSWYQQVLGQGPQFIFQYYEKEERGRGNFPDRFSARQFPNYSSELNVNALLLGDSALYLCASSPSAAGLLGGELFFGEGSRLTVL.

J is TRBJ2-5 and V is TRBV7-9; D is perhaps TRBD1 (5 bases). V lost 0 bases and J lost 4, with 9 bases in between. The CDR3 is 14 residues long. CDR1 is SEHNR and CDR2 is FQNEAQ in the germline V gene (reference sequence). The DNA for the CDR3 is TGTGCCAGCAGCTTAGCGCTAAGGGGAGAGACCCAGTACTTC. Translated: CASSLALRGETQYF.

The CDR3 reads CASSEFGQGLDTQYF. CDR3 coding DNA: TGTGCCAGCAGTGAATTCGGGCAGGGATTAGATACGCAGTATTTT. The chain carries TRBV25-1 and TRBJ2-3, with a weak D call TRBD1 (5 bases). CDR1 and CDR2 from the germline V gene are MGHDK and SYGVNS. V lost 1 base to trimming and J lost 5 bases, with 13 bases between them. The CDR3 has 15 residues.

This clonotype was counted many times. The V call is TRBV4-1, the J call TRBJ2-2; perhaps TRBD1 as D (5 bases). The length of the CDR3 is 17 residues. Trimming pared 3 bases from V and 2 bases from J, leaving 16 bases between. The germline V gene has CDR1 MGHRA and CDR2 YSYEKL. This chain's CDR3 is CASSQVDMGFNTGELFF. The CDR3 DNA follows: TGCGCCAGCAGCCAGGTGGACATGGGCTTTAACACCGGGGAGCTGTTTTTT.

This clonotype was seen many times. The chain carries TRBV6-1 and TRBJ1-5; no clear D gene. The CDR3 extends over 13 amino acids. V was shortened by 2 bases and J by 7 bases, with 9 bases between the two germline ends. Germline V lookup: CDR1 MNHNS, CDR2 SASEGT. In DNA form, the CDR3 reads TGTGCCAGCAGTGAATCTCCAAGGCAGCCCCAGCATTTT. Translated, it gives CASSESPRQPQHF.

This clonotype was observed a handful of times. The CDR3 DNA follows: TGTGCCAGCAGCTTGGACACCTTAAATTCACCCCTCCACTTT. Protein product: CASSLDTLNSPLHF. The chain joins TRBV5-4 to TRBJ1-6; no clear D gene. CDR3 length: 14 residues. V lost 0 bases and J 7 bases, leaving 8 bases between the germline ends. Germline CDR1 is SGHNT and CDR2 is YYREEE (reference sequence). Full variable domain (missing parts from reference TRBV5-4 and TRBJ1-6): ETGVTQSPTHLIKTRGQQVTLRCSSQSGHNTVSWYQQALGQGPQFIFQYYREEENGRGNFPPRFSGLQFPNYSSELNVNALELDDSALYLCASSLDTLNSPLHFGNGTRLTVT.

This clonotype has ten or more counts. V and J are TRBV5-1 and TRBJ1-1; D is ambiguous. Trimming left V 1 base short and J 2 bases short, with 6 bases between. This CDR3 is built from 13 residues. Germline CDR1 SGHRS, CDR2 YFSETQ. CDR3 residues: CASSLWGNTEAFF. In DNA form, the CDR3 reads TGCGCCAGCAGCTTGTGGGGAAACACTGAAGCTTTCTTT.

This clonotype ranks as medium-sized. This chain uses TRBV7-8 with TRBJ2-3; D gene uncertain. The CDR3 spans 17 residues. V shed 1 base and J shed 0 bases, with 14 bases lying between them. The V gene's germline CDR1 is SGHVS and CDR2 FQNEAQ. The CDR3 reads CASSLVWVSKSTDTQYF. DNA of the CDR3: TGTGCCAGCAGCTTAGTCTGGGTTAGCAAAAGCACAGATACGCAGTATTTT.

The chain employs TRBV4-1 and TRBJ2-2; no definite D call. Trimming took off 0 bases at V and 1 base at J, with 6 bases between the two ends. The CDR3 has 15 residues. Germline CDR1 is MGHRA and CDR2 is YSYEKL. For the CDR3, the DNA is TGCGCCAGCAGCCAAGAGGGTTTGAACACCGGGGAGCTGTTTTTT. It is translated as CASSQEGLNTGELFF.

This clonotype was detected many times. The rearrangement joins TRBV29-1 to TRBJ2-7, with D perhaps TRBD1 or TRBD2 (5 bases each). V lost 5 bases and J lost 3, with 17 bases in between. Looked up from germline, CDR1 is SQVTM and CDR2 is ANQGSEA. The CDR3 is 14 amino acids. This CDR3 reads CSVSNEGRSYEQYF. In nucleotides, the CDR3 is TGCAGCGTTAGTAATGAGGGACGGAGCTACGAGCAGTACTTC.

This clonotype occurred many times. V is TRBV7-9 and J is TRBJ2-1; D uncertain. The CDR3 extends over 13 amino acids. Per the germline V gene, CDR1 is SEHNR and CDR2 is FQNEAQ (reference sequence). Between the trimmed V and J ends, which lost 5 bases and 4 bases, there was a span of 9 bases. This CDR3 is CASSQPQYNEQFF. In DNA, the CDR3 is TGTGCCAGCAGCCAGCCGCAGTACAATGAGCAGTTCTTC. The full variable domain, completed using reference TRBV7-9 and TRBJ2-1, is DTGVSQNPRHKITKRGQNVTFRCDPISEHNRLYWYRQTLGQGPEFLTYFQNEAQLEKSRLLSDRFSAERPKGSFSTLEIQRTEQGDSAMYLCASSQPQYNEQFFGPGTRLTVL.

This clonotype was picked up many times. The chain employs TRBV28 and TRBJ2-3, with 8 bases identical to TRBD2. Germline V CDR1 and CDR2: MDHEN, SYDVKM. This CDR3 spans 14 amino acids. V shed 4 bases, J shed 4 bases, and the junction held 4 bases outside the gene matches. CDR3 protein: CASSSGGPSDTQYF. CDR3 nucleotides: TGTGCCAGCAGTTCGGGAGGGCCCTCAGATACGCAGTATTTT.

This clonotype came up many times. The rearrangement joins TRBV30 to TRBJ2-7, with a tentative D call TRBD1 (6 bases). Germline V lookup: CDR1 GTSNPN, CDR2 SVGIG (reference sequence). V shed 8 bases and J shed 1 base, with 18 bases lying between them. There are 14 residues in the CDR3. The CDR3 region is CAGGPGMRSYEQYF. CDR3 coding DNA: TGTGCCGGGGGCCCGGGGATGAGGTCCTACGAGCAGTACTTC.

This clonotype appeared a few times. V gene TRBV10-1 combines with J gene TRBJ2-2; D might be TRBD1 (5 bases). This CDR3 is 14 amino acids long. CDR1 is WNHNN and CDR2 is SYGVQD in the germline V gene (reference sequence). The V and J ends lost 8 bases and 6 bases respectively, with 16 bases between them. In DNA, the CDR3 is TGCGCCAGCGGTCGTGGACACACAGCCGGGGAGCTGTTTTTT. It codes for CASGRGHTAGELFF.

There are many counts of this clonotype. The CDR3 loop is CSVGDRVNTEAFF. As DNA, the CDR3 is TGCAGCGTTGGCGACAGGGTGAACACTGAAGCTTTCTTT. The chain joins TRBV29-1 to TRBJ1-1; 7 bases line up with TRBD1. The V gene end was trimmed by 4 bases and the J gene end by 0 bases; junction bases not matched to a gene: 2. Germline V gene data show CDR1 as SQVTM and CDR2 as ANQGSEA. The CDR3 is made up of 13 amino acids.

This clonotype was detected ten times or more. The rearrangement joins TRBV28 to TRBJ2-5; D is unresolved. CDR1 and CDR2 from the germline V gene are MDHEN and SYDVKM. Trimming stripped 5 bases from V and 4 bases from J, with 14 bases between. The CDR3 extends over 14 amino acids. CDR3 in DNA: TGTGCCAGCAGTACCAAACGTGGGGTAGAGACCCAGTACTTC. Its translation: CASSTKRGVETQYF.

This clonotype was detected many times. The CDR3 sequence is CASSIAVEQYF. CDR3 nucleotides: TGTGCCAGCAGTATAGCGGTCGAGCAGTACTTC. The V and J genes are TRBV6-1 and TRBJ2-7; perhaps TRBD2 as D (6 bases). Germline CDR1 and CDR2: MNHNS and SASEGT. V was clipped by 5 bases and J by 6 bases, with 8 bases between them. This CDR3 contains 11 residues.

This clonotype was recorded at least ten times. V is TRBV28 and J is TRBJ1-5; a possible D gene is TRBD1 (5 bases). Germline V gene sequence: CDR1 MDHEN, CDR2 SYDVKM. V dropped 8 bases and J dropped 3 bases, with 17 bases sitting between them. CDR3 length: 15 amino acids. CDR3 region: CASQPGGRNNQPQHF. The CDR3 DNA reads TGTGCCAGCCAACCCGGGGGGAGAAACAATCAGCCCCAGCATTTT.

This chain joins TRBV10-1 and TRBJ2-1; 8 bases align to TRBD2. This CDR3 region has 15 residues. Germline assignment: CDR1 WNHNN and CDR2 SYGVQD (reference sequence). V lost 3 bases and J lost 4; bases outside the gene matches: 5. CDR3 DNA sequence: TGCGCCAGCAGTGACGGGGGGGACTTGTACAATGAGCAGTTCTTC. This gives the protein CASSDGGDLYNEQFF.